This TCR beta chain was profiled in a study of CD8+ T cells in alopecia areata. In the study overall: Scalp area affected, as a percentage, set the severity score of treated patients.

Comments on this clone: Its antigen is still unknown.

Once RNA had been extracted, it was reverse transcribed into cDNA to act as the sequencing template. Assay used: immunoSEQ multiplex PCR; TCRdb lists only in-frame clones, some missing. This sample has around 170,000 clones; 40% to 55% occur once, and the top ten carry about 9.5%. Whole-study results and caveats: Resident alphabeta T-cell populations of normal skin are likewise subject to sequencing in scalp samples. Tofacitinib significantly lowered scalp clonality and expanded CD8+ clones among the top 100.

As for treatment: oral pan-JAK inhibitor, 5-10 mg twice daily. Alopecia areata patients provided lesional scalp punch biopsies and peripheral blood. This specimen was CD8+ T cells sorted from blood, taken at roughly week 53, from a patient treated with tofacitinib. This clonotype originated in a human donor with alopecia areata.

The CDR3 bases are TGTGCCAGTAGTATAATTACCAATTCACCCCTCCACTTT. As protein: CASSIITNSPLHF. The chain is built from TRBV19 and TRBJ1-6, with no clear D. This CDR3 has 13 residues. The germline V and J ends were trimmed by 2 bases and 7 bases, with 6 bases remaining between them. Per germline, CDR1 LNHDA and CDR2 SQIVND (reference sequence). Complete variable domain (other parts from reference TRBV19 and TRBJ1-6): DGGITQSPKYLFRKEGQNVTLSCEQNLNHDAMYWYRQDPGQGLRLIYYSQIVNDFQKGDIAEGYSVSREKKESFPLTVTSAQKNPTAFYLCASSIITNSPLHFGNGTRLTVT.